A selection of T cell receptor beta chains follows, all from one sample in a study of T cell responses to AZD1222 COVID-19 vaccine. Only in-frame clones appear in the TCRdb table, and some are missing; sequencing was by immunoSEQ multiplex PCR. The sample lists about 130,000 clones; approximately 87% were seen once. Sequencing was performed on peripheral blood, taken on day 0 of AZD1222 vaccination. The receptors stem from an adult in good health. Each CDR3 is given with its conserved first and last residue. A D gene is named only where the DNA matches it firmly. Rows may omit the clone size; those that give it use once, few, many or a size class.

cdr3_aa cdr3_nt j_call clone_size d_call v_call
CASSLVAGSHEQYF TGCGCCAGCAGCTTGGTTGCGGGGAGTCACGAGCAGTACTTC TRBJ2-7 . . TRBV5-1
CASRAGTAVYGYTF TGTGCCAGCAGGGCCGGGACAGCGGTCTATGGCTACACCTTC TRBJ1-2 . TRBD1 TRBV6-5
CASSLDRTGNYGYTF TGCGCCAGCAGCCTGGATCGGACAGGGAACTATGGCTACACCTTC TRBJ1-2 . TRBD1 TRBV5-1
CASSRAGGEQYF TGCGCCAGCAGCCGGGCAGGGGGCGAGCAGTACTTC TRBJ2-7 once TRBD1 TRBV4-1
CASSFQETQYF TGTGCCAGCAGCTTTCAAGAGACCCAGTACTTC TRBJ2-5 once . TRBV3-1/TRBV3-2
CASSPRQALANYGYTF TGTGCCAGCAGTCCCCGACAGGCATTAGCTAACTATGGCTACACCTTC TRBJ1-2 . . TRBV27
CASNIHPGQGIRAEAFF TGTGCCAGCAACATACACCCGGGACAGGGGATACGGGCTGAAGCTTTCTTT TRBJ1-1 . TRBD1 TRBV11-2
CAWNQGSTEAFF TGTGCCTGGAATCAGGGGAGCACTGAAGCTTTCTTT TRBJ1-1 . . TRBV30
CASSRGTDNYGYTF TGTGCCAGCAGCCGTGGGACAGATAACTATGGCTACACCTTC TRBJ1-2 . TRBD1 TRBV3-1/TRBV3-2
CASSPTSGGTDTQYF TGTGCCAGCAGCCCTACTAGCGGGGGGACAGATACGCAGTATTTT TRBJ2-3 . TRBD2 TRBV7-3
CASSYSGQPKGYTF TGTGCCAGCAGTTACTCGGGACAGCCGAAAGGCTACACCTTC TRBJ1-2 . TRBD1 TRBV6-2/TRBV6-3
CASGGTGQETQYF TGTGCCAGTGGCGGGACGGGTCAAGAGACCCAGTACTTC TRBJ2-5 once . TRBV19
CASSSQGGVNIQYF TGTGCCAGCAGCTCGCAGGGAGGTGTGAACATTCAGTACTTC TRBJ2-4 . . TRBV28
CASSLGGPNTGELFF TGTGCCAGCAGCTTGGGGGGCCCGAACACCGGGGAGCTGTTTTTT TRBJ2-2 . . TRBV7-8
CASSLTPDRSSGNTIYF TGTGCCAGCAGCCTAACCCCGGACAGGAGCTCTGGAAACACCATATATTTT TRBJ1-3 . TRBD1 TRBV7-6
CASSPDSRMNTEAFF TGTGCCAGCTCACCGGACAGCCGTATGAACACTGAAGCTTTCTTT TRBJ1-1 . . TRBV18
CAWSIGFSGNTIYF TGTGCCTGGAGTATAGGGTTCTCTGGAAACACCATATATTTT TRBJ1-3 few . TRBV30
CASSLGLLQGLGEKLFF TGTGCCAGCAGCTTAGGATTGCTGCAGGGGCTGGGTGAAAAACTGTTTTTT TRBJ1-4 few . TRBV7-8
CASPPRGQGDEKLFF TGTGCCAGTCCTCCTAGGGGACAGGGAGATGAAAAACTGTTTTTT TRBJ1-4 . TRBD1 TRBV7-8
CASSYRDRRANVLTF TGTGCCAGCAGTTACCGGGACCGCCGCGCCAACGTCCTGACTTTC TRBJ2-6 . . TRBV6-2/TRBV6-3
CASSFDRVVETQYF TGTGCCAGCAGTTTTGACAGGGTGGTTGAGACCCAGTACTTC TRBJ2-5 . TRBD1 TRBV28
CASSLLRGGNTEAFF TGTGCCAGCAGTTTATTACGGGGAGGGAACACTGAAGCTTTCTTT TRBJ1-1 . . TRBV27
CASSLFSGLSNTEAFF TGTGCCAGCAGTTTATTTTCAGGGCTATCGAACACTGAAGCTTTCTTT TRBJ1-1 . . TRBV27
CASSRDPWGEQYF TGTGCCAGCAGCAGGGACCCGTGGGGCGAGCAGTACTTC TRBJ2-7 . . TRBV6-5
CASSDVGGNSPLHF TGTGCCAGCAGTGACGTAGGGGGTAATTCACCCCTCCACTTT TRBJ1-6 . . TRBV6-1
CASSNLGPGQGAEVRYF TGTGCCAGCTCAAACCTCGGACCGGGACAGGGGGCTGAGGTGCGGTACTTC TRBJ2-4 . TRBD1 TRBV18
CASSLAPGWNEQFF TGCGCCAGCAGCTTGGCCCCAGGGTGGAATGAGCAGTTCTTC TRBJ2-1 . . TRBV5-1
CASSQTMGLRPYNEQFF TGTGCCAGCAGCCAAACCATGGGGCTCCGCCCCTACAATGAGCAGTTCTTC TRBJ2-1 . . TRBV7-2
CASSMKRGAEQYF TGTGCCAGTAGTATGAAAAGGGGTGCCGAGCAGTACTTC TRBJ2-7 . . TRBV19
CASSPRLAGAKYQETQYF TGTGCCAGCAGCCCCCGACTAGCGGGGGCCAAGTACCAAGAGACCCAGTACTTC TRBJ2-5 few TRBD2 TRBV11-2
CASSLPGLAWSEQYF TGTGCCAGCAGCTTACCGGGCCTGGCTTGGAGTGAGCAGTACTTC TRBJ2-7 . . TRBV5-4
CASSENLAGSGNTIYF TGTGCCAGCAGTGAAAATCTGGCAGGCTCTGGAAACACCATATATTTT TRBJ1-3 once . TRBV6-1
CASSLTTGNTEAFF TGTGCCAGCAGTTTAACGACAGGGAACACTGAAGCTTTCTTT TRBJ1-1 . . TRBV27
CASSYSNAVVPHTDTQYF TGTGCCAGCAGTTACTCGAATGCAGTCGTTCCGCACACAGATACGCAGTATTTT TRBJ2-3 few . TRBV6-2/TRBV6-3
CASSTQGGGGYTF TGTGCCAGCAGCACCCAGGGGGGAGGCGGCTACACCTTC TRBJ1-2 . TRBD1 TRBV7-9
CASSGQGLNTGELFF TGTGCCAGTAGTGGTCAGGGACTGAACACCGGGGAGCTGTTTTTT TRBJ2-2 . . TRBV19
CASSLGGGMGNQPQHF TGTGCCAGCAGCCTTGGTGGGGGAATGGGCAATCAGCCCCAGCATTTT TRBJ1-5 . . TRBV7-8
CASSLTGSGYEQYF TGTGCCAGCAGCTTGACAGGGAGCGGCTACGAGCAGTACTTC TRBJ2-7 once . TRBV5-6
CASSIDRGVETQYF TGTGCCAGTAGTATAGACCGGGGGGTAGAGACCCAGTACTTC TRBJ2-5 . TRBD2 TRBV19
CSARDAEAFF TGCAGTGCTAGGGACGCTGAAGCTTTCTTT TRBJ1-1 . . TRBV20-1
CSVGPRLGGTEAFF TGCAGCGTGGGCCCGAGGCTCGGGGGCACTGAAGCTTTCTTT TRBJ1-1 . . TRBV29-1
CASSPDLGNTEAFF TGTGCCAGCAGTCCAGATCTCGGGAACACTGAAGCTTTCTTT TRBJ1-1 . . TRBV6-5
CAISGQTGELFF TGTGCCATCAGTGGACAGACCGGGGAGCTGTTTTTT TRBJ2-2 once . TRBV10-3
CASSLRDRGYGYTF TGTGCCAGCAGTTTACGGGACAGGGGGTATGGCTACACCTTC TRBJ1-2 . TRBD1 TRBV28
CASSEARTGGIPKYTEAFF TGTGCCAGCAGTGAAGCCCGAACAGGGGGCATCCCGAAGTACACTGAAGCTTTCTTT TRBJ1-1 . TRBD1 TRBV6-1
CASSFSGDPSYNEQFF TGTGCCAGCAGCTTCTCAGGGGATCCCTCCTACAATGAGCAGTTCTTC TRBJ2-1 . . TRBV7-9
CASSQAGGDNQPQHF TGTGCCAGCAGCCAGGCAGGGGGAGACAATCAGCCCCAGCATTTT TRBJ1-5 few TRBD1 TRBV3-1/TRBV3-2